This is a list of T cell receptor beta chains from one sample in a study of human T cells and chemical hapten exposure. TCRdb reprocessed the 5' RACE reads with MiXCR, giving one entry per CDR3 protein. The sample includes 81,000 or so distinct CDR3 sequences, 6% to 8.5% of them seen just once. These receptors originate from a male donor in good health. Each CDR3 is given with its conserved first and last residue. D genes are given only for firm matches. Clone size is stated in some rows and not others, as once, few, many or a class when expanded.

v_gene	j_gene	d_gene	abundance	CDR3aa	CDR3nt
TRBV7-7	TRBJ2-6	-	many	CASGLDGQAGANVLTF	TGTGCCAGCGGCTTAGATGGGCAGGCTGGGGCCAACGTCCTGACTTTC
TRBV9	TRBJ2-7	-	many	CASSPRDGSYEQYF	TGTGCCAGCAGCCCCCGGGACGGCTCCTACGAGCAGTACTTC
TRBV6-5	TRBJ1-1	-	-	CASSSGWNTEAFF	TGTGCCAGCAGTTCCGGCTGGAACACTGAAGCTTTCTTT
TRBV29-1	TRBJ2-1	-	many	CSVEDWSGEQFF	TGCAGCGTTGAAGATTGGTCCGGCGAGCAGTTCTTC
TRBV28	TRBJ1-2	TRBD1	few	CASSSGQGNGYTF	TGTGCCAGCAGTTCGGGACAGGGGAATGGCTACACCTTC
TRBV2	TRBJ2-1	TRBD2	-	CASTLAGGEAREQFF	TGTGCCAGCACCTTAGCGGGAGGGGAGGCTCGGGAGCAGTTCTTC
TRBV7-6	TRBJ1-5	TRBD1	many	CASSQSAGQASGQPQHF	TGTGCCAGCAGCCAATCTGCGGGACAGGCGTCTGGACAGCCCCAGCATTTT
TRBV11-1	TRBJ2-7	-	-	CASSLVRASVEQYF	TGTGCCAGCAGCTTAGTTAGAGCTAGCGTCGAGCAGTACTTC
TRBV7-3	TRBJ2-1	-	many	CASSLGWGAYNEQFF	TGTGCCAGCAGCTTAGGTTGGGGCGCGTACAATGAGCAGTTCTTC
TRBV10-3	TRBJ2-1	TRBD2	many	CAISYSGLAGVYNEQFF	TGTGCCATCAGTTATTCGGGACTAGCGGGCGTTTACAATGAGCAGTTCTTC
TRBV7-8	TRBJ1-5	-	-	CASSADSSNQPQHF	TGTGCCAGCAGCGCGGACTCTAGCAATCAGCCCCAGCATTTT
TRBV15	TRBJ2-6	-	many	CATSRDLGSGANVLTF	TGTGCCACCAGCAGAGATCTGGGCTCTGGGGCCAACGTCCTGACTTTC
TRBV18	TRBJ2-5	-	many	CASSPVEETQYF	TGTGCCAGCTCACCCGTAGAAGAGACCCAGTACTTC
TRBV12-3/TRBV12-4	TRBJ2-4	TRBD1	many	CASSPGDSPRNIQYF	TGTGCCAGCAGTCCCGGGGACAGCCCCCGAAACATTCAGTACTTC
TRBV12-3/TRBV12-4	TRBJ1-6	TRBD1	many	CASSSRTGLNSPLHF	TGTGCCAGCAGTTCTAGGACAGGGTTAAATTCACCCCTCCACTTT
TRBV7-2	TRBJ2-5	-	many	CASSLDRFSGETQYF	TGTGCCAGCAGCTTAGATAGGTTCAGTGGAGAGACCCAGTACTTC
TRBV6-4	TRBJ2-3	TRBD2	many	CASSDSAGGGDTQYF	TGTGCCAGCAGTGACTCCGCGGGAGGAGGAGATACGCAGTATTTT
TRBV20-1	TRBJ2-5	-	many	CSAGALHF	TGCAGTGCGGGGGCGTTACACTTC
TRBV6-5	TRBJ2-5	-	many	CASSYSGGEETQYF	TGTGCCAGCAGTTACTCGGGGGGAGAAGAGACCCAGTACTTC
TRBV20-1	TRBJ2-7	-	many	CSALRDPRYEQYF	TGCAGTGCCCTCCGGGACCCCCGATACGAGCAGTACTTC
TRBV5-4	TRBJ2-4	TRBD2	many	CASSSTSGRADIQYF	TGTGCCAGCAGCTCCACTAGCGGAAGAGCCGACATTCAGTACTTC